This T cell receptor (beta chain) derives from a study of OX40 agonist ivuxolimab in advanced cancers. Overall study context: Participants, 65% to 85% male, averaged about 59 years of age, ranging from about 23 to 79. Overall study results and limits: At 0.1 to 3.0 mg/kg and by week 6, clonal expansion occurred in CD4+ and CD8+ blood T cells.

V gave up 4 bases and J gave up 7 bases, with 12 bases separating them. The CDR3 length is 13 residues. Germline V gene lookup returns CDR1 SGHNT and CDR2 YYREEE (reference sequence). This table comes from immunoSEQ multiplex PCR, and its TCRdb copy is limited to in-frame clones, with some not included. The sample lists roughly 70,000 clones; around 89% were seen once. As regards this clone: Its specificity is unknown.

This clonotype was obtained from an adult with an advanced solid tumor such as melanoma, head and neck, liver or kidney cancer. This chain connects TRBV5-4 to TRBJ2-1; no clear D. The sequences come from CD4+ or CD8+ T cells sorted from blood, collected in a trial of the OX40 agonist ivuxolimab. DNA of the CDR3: TGTGCCAGCAGCCCAAGTGCGGCTAATGAGCAGTTCTTC. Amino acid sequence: CASSPSAANEQFF.